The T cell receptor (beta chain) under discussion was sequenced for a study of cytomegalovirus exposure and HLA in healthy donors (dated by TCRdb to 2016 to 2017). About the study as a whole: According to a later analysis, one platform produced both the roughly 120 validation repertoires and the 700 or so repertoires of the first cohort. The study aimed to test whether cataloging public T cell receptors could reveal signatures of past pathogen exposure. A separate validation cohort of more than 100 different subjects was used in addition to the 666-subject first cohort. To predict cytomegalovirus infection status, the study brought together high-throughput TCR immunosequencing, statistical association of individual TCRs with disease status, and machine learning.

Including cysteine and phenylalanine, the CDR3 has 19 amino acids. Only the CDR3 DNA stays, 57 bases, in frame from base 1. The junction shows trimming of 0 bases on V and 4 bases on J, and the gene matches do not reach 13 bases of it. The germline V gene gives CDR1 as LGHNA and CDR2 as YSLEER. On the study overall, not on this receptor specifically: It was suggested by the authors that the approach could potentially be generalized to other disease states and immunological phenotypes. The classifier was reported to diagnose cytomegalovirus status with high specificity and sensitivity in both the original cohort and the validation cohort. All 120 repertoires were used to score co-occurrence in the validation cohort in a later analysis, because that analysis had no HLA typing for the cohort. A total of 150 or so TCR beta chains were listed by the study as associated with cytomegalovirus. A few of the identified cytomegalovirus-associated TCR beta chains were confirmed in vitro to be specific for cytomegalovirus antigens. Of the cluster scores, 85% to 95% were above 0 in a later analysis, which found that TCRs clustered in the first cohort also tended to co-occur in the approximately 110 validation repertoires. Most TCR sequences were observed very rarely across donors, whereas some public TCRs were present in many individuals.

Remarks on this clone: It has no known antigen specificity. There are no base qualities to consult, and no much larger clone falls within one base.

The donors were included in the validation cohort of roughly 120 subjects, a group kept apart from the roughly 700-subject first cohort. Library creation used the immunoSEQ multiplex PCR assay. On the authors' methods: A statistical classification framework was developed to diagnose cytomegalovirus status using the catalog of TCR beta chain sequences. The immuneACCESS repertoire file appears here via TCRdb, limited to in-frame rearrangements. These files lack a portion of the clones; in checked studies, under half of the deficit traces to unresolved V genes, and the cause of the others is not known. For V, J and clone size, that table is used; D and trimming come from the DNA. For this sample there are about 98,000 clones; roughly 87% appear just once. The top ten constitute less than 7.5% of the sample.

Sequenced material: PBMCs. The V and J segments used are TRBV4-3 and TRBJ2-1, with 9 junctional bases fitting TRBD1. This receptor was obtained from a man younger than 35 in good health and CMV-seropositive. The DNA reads TGCGCCAGCAGCCAAGAAGGTTGGGTAACAGGGGGCGCTTACAATGAGCAGTTCTTC. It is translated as CASSQEGWVTGGAYNEQFF.